These 10 T cell receptor beta chains came from one sample sequenced in a study of shared clonotypes between healthy human individuals. Here immunoSEQ multiplex PCR was the method, and the copy in TCRdb shows in-frame clones only, minus some. Seen here are approximately 980,000 clones, around three quarters observed once, and the top ten hold about 1.5%. The sample was memory CD4+ T cells sorted from blood. The subset: CD45RA-negative fraction. The origin of the receptors is a man aged 18 to 30 in good health.

V is TRBV6-1 and J is TRBJ1-2; a possible D gene is TRBD1 (6 bases). The germline V gene encodes CDR1 MNHNS and CDR2 SASEGT. The CDR3 spans 13 residues. V gave up 10 bases and J gave up 8 bases, with 20 bases separating them. The chain's CDR3 is CATQGYRQQGYTF. The CDR3 nucleotides read TGTGCCACCCAGGGGTACCGACAACAGGGCTACACCTTC.

CDR3 coding DNA: TGTGCCAGCAGCTTAAATGCGGATCAGCCCCAGCATTTT. As protein: CASSLNADQPQHF. The chain joins TRBV7-8 to TRBJ1-5; D remains unclear. Germline V gene sequence: CDR1 SGHVS, CDR2 FQNEAQ. The CDR3 has 13 residues. Trimming took off 2 bases at V and 5 bases at J, with 7 bases between the two ends.

The chain combines TRBV9 with TRBJ2-5, with D perhaps TRBD1 (5 bases). This CDR3 spans 16 amino acids. Germline V lookup: CDR1 SGDLS, CDR2 YYNGEE. Trimming took 3 bases from V and 7 from J, leaving 22 bases between them. The CDR3: CASSAAAQGILGTQYF. The CDR3 DNA reads as TGTGCCAGCAGCGCTGCGGCTCAGGGCATTTTGGGGACCCAGTACTTC.

The genes are TRBV28 and TRBJ1-1; weak D call: TRBD1 (5 bases). The length of the CDR3 is 16 residues. The germline CDR1 and CDR2 sequences are MDHEN and SYDVKM. Trimming removed 1 base at V and 4 bases at J, with 16 bases between. This CDR3 reads CASSLSGTLGGTEAFF. The CDR3 region has the DNA TGTGCCAGCAGTTTATCAGGGACCCTCGGGGGCACTGAAGCTTTCTTT.

This chain joins TRBV5-1 and TRBJ2-5; TRBD2 matches at 10 bases. The length of the CDR3 is 16 residues. J lost 4 bases, V lost 6 bases, and 12 bases had no gene match. Per the germline V gene, CDR1 is SGHRS and CDR2 is YFSETQ. The CDR3 bases are TGCGCCAGCACCCGAGCGGGGGGGCATTCAGGAGAGACCCAGTACTTC. Translating it yields CASTRAGGHSGETQYF.

This clone was detected a few times. The chain is built from TRBV7-8 and TRBJ2-7; TRBD2 is a possible D gene (5 bases). CDR1 and CDR2 (germline): SGHVS, FQNEAQ. V lost 2 bases, J lost 7 bases, and 9 bases lay in between. CDR3 length equals 12 residues. The DNA of the CDR3 is TGTGCCAGCAGCTTAAAAGGCGGGGAGCAGTACTTC. Protein sequence: CASSLKGGEQYF.

The gene calls are TRBV30 and TRBJ2-5, with 10 bases matching TRBD2. The V segment lost 7 bases and the J segment 2 bases; nucleotides outside the gene matches: 10. CDR3 length: 15 residues. The V gene's germline CDR1 is GTSNPN and CDR2 SVGIG (reference sequence). As DNA, the CDR3 is TGTGCCTTGAACCCGGGACTAGCGAGGCAAGAGACCCAGTACTTC. Translating it yields CALNPGLARQETQYF.

The V and J genes are TRBV6-1 and TRBJ1-2, with TRBD1 identical over 8 bases. This CDR3 spans 13 amino acids. Germline V gives CDR1 MNHNS, CDR2 SASEGT. The J segment lost 8 bases and the V segment lost 2 bases, leaving 4 bases of the junction unmatched. CDR3 bases: TGTGCCAGCAGTGAACAGGGGGCCCGGGGCTACACCTTC. Its protein is CASSEQGARGYTF.

The rearrangement uses TRBV6-1 and TRBJ1-5; D is ambiguous. Deletions cut 6 bases from V and 0 bases from J, with 12 bases between. The CDR3 is 15 residues long. CDR1 and CDR2 from the germline V gene are MNHNS and SASEGT. The DNA of the CDR3 is TGTGCCAGCAGATTTGACCAAGCTAGCAATCAGCCCCAGCATTTT. Translated: CASRFDQASNQPQHF.

This chain connects TRBV18 to TRBJ2-5; TRBD1 might be the D (5 bases). V lost 2 bases and J 5 bases, leaving 9 bases between the germline ends. CDR3 length: 13 amino acids. Germline CDR1 reads KGHSH; CDR2 reads LQKENI. In DNA, the CDR3 is TGTGCCAGCTCACCAGACAGCTCCGAGACCCAGTACTTC. Translating gives CASSPDSSETQYF.